One TCR beta chain is described in this entry. Its specificity is not known. After removal of 1 base from V and 7 bases from J, the junction contained 7 bases not matched to a gene. Germline V gives CDR1 SGHNT, CDR2 YENEEA. CDR3 length: 16 residues. These data originate in a study of cytomegalovirus exposure and HLA in healthy donors. Study at large: There were 117 million unique TCR beta sequences, drawn from approximately 180 million T cells, in an earlier analysis.

Study-level results: Later genetic work tied a missense DCLRE1C variant to beta-chain V and J trimming. The study recorded 164 TCR beta chains that were cytomegalovirus-associated. Per a later analysis, about 15,000 TCR beta sequences showed association with HLA alleles at 0.05 false discovery rate.

This PCR relied on a set of 60 Vbeta primers and 13 Jbeta primers. Assay used: immunoSEQ multiplex PCR; TCRdb lists only in-frame clones, some missing. The sample holds about 130,000 clones, about 80% seen once. V is TRBV11-3 and J is TRBJ2-3; 11 positions match TRBD2. The TCR originated in a man aged 30 to 45 in good health and CMV-seropositive. Sequenced sample: PBMCs. CDR3 sequence reads: CASSLGLAGPTHTQYF. The CDR3, as DNA: TGTGCCAGCAGCTTAGGACTAGCGGGGCCCACGCATACGCAGTATTTT.